One sample yielded the 30 T cell receptor beta chains listed below, sequenced in a study of spatial heterogeneity in lung cancer (dated by TCRdb to between 2018 and 2021). The full study reports these points: The number of expanded intratumoral alpha and beta TCRs correlated with the tumor nonsynonymous mutation count.

Library construction relied on 5' RACE. The sequencer was a NextSeq 500. TCRdb reprocessed the public reads (quality trimming at Q25 with fastp, clone calling with MiXCR) and kept in-frame beta chains. CDR3 protein sequences are deduplicated, and each keeps its most common genes and DNA. Counted in this sample were fewer than 10,000 distinct CDR3 sequences; over 6.5% of them appeared once. The biggest ten clones account for 18% of the sample. This specimen's time point label, per the study, means: sample taken at primary tumor resection. No antigens are known for them. Sequencing used lung tumor tissue, obtained at surgery. The source is a female donor with early-stage non-small cell lung cancer.

J is TRBJ1-1 and V is TRBV4-3; D unresolved. In germline, CDR1 is LGHNA, CDR2 YSLEER. V lost 1 base and J lost 1, with 13 bases in between. CDR3 length: 16 amino acids. The CDR3 loop is CASSQGALGRNTEAFF. The CDR3 nucleotides read TGCGCCAGCAGCCAAGGGGCCCTCGGGCGGAACACTGAAGCTTTCTTT.

The sample holds many counts of this clonotype. This chain joins TRBV12-3 or TRBV12-4 and TRBJ1-1, with 9 bases fitting TRBD1. Unmatched junction bases numbered 3, after V lost 6 bases and J lost 4 bases. This CDR3 has 13 residues. The CDR3 DNA sequence: TGTGCCAGCAGCTACAGGGGGCCCACTGAAGCTTTCTTT. It translates to CASSYRGPTEAFF.

This clonotype showed up many times. V is TRBV5-1 and J is TRBJ2-6; 9 bases match TRBD1. Looked up from germline, CDR1 is SGHRS and CDR2 is YFSETQ. This CDR3 region has 18 residues. V lost 4 bases and J lost 4; bases outside the gene matches: 12. CDR3 nucleotides: TGCGCCAGCAGCCGGACGGGACAGGGAGGATCCGGGGCCAACGTCCTGACTTTC. It is translated as CASSRTGQGGSGANVLTF.

This clonotype was picked up many times. This sequence joins TRBV6-2 or TRBV6-3 and TRBJ2-3; D is perhaps TRBD2 (5 bases). Deletions cut 7 bases from V and 6 bases from J, with 17 bases between. Germline CDR1 and CDR2: MNHEY and SVGEGT. The CDR3 loop spans 14 amino acids. CDR3 amino acids: CASMRGGRPDTQYF. CDR3 nucleotide sequence: TGTGCCAGCATGCGAGGTGGGAGACCGGATACGCAGTATTTT.

V and J are TRBV7-8 and TRBJ2-5; 10 bases align to TRBD2. V lost 5 bases to trimming and J lost 5 bases; unmatched junction nucleotides: 11. The CDR3 has 16 amino acids. Germline lookup yields CDR1 SGHVS and CDR2 FQNEAQ. The CDR3 DNA follows: TGTGCCAGCAGCCCTCTGGGGCTAGCGGGAGCTGAGACCCAGTACTTC. Translation gives CASSPLGLAGAETQYF.

In this sample, this clonotype turned up many times. The rearrangement joins TRBV28 to TRBJ2-2; D tentatively fits TRBD1 or TRBD2 (6 bases each). V lost 6 bases, J lost 6 bases, and 20 bases lay in between. The CDR3 runs 16 residues. Germline assignment: CDR1 MDHEN and CDR2 SYDVKM. Here the CDR3 DNA reads TGTGCCAGCAGCGATGGGGACTTGGGGGCGCCCGGGGAGCTGTTTTTT. It translates to CASSDGDLGAPGELFF.

This clonotype was found many times. J is TRBJ2-3 and V is TRBV29-1; a weak D match, TRBD2 (7 bases). V lost 3 bases and J lost 4, with 14 bases in between. This CDR3 is built from 14 residues. Germline V lookup: CDR1 SQVTM, CDR2 ANQGSEA. The CDR3 coding sequence is TGCAGCGTTGAGAGGGGGGGGCAGGCAGATACGCAGTATTTT. It is translated as CSVERGGQADTQYF.

This clonotype came up many times. V is TRBV2 and J is TRBJ2-7; the D call may be TRBD1 or TRBD2 (5 bases each). V gave up 11 bases and J gave up 7 bases, with 18 bases separating them. Germline values: CDR1 SNHLY, CDR2 FYNNEI. The CDR3 consists of 12 residues. In DNA, the CDR3 is TGTGCCGGGGGTTACACCGCTGGAGAGCAGTACTTC. It specifies CAGGYTAGEQYF.

This clonotype was detected ten times or more. The chain links TRBV2 to TRBJ2-2, with TRBD1 identical over 9 bases. J was trimmed by 5 bases and V by 7 bases; bases with no gene match: 11. Germline values: CDR1 SNHLY, CDR2 FYNNEI. The CDR3 contains 16 residues. The CDR3 region has the DNA TGTGCCAGCACCCGAGCGGGACAGGGTGGAACCGGGGAGCTGTTTTTT. Protein product: CASTRAGQGGTGELFF.

This clonotype was picked up many times. V and J are TRBV18 and TRBJ1-2; the match to TRBD1 covers 10 bases. This CDR3 is built from 14 residues. The trim removed 3 bases at V and 3 bases at J, leaving 1 base unmatched. Germline V gives CDR1 KGHSH, CDR2 LQKENI. The CDR3: CASSPGTGDYGYTF. The DNA of the CDR3 is TGTGCCAGCTCACCGGGGACAGGGGACTATGGCTACACCTTC.

This clonotype came up many times. The rearrangement joins TRBV7-6 to TRBJ2-1, with D unresolved. CDR1 is SGHVS and CDR2 is FNYEAQ in the germline V gene. The V and J ends lost 2 bases and 0 bases respectively, with 14 bases between them. The CDR3 sequence is 17 residues long. In DNA, the CDR3 is TGTGCCAGCAGCTTATTACCTGCCCGGAGCTCCTACAATGAGCAGTTCTTC. The encoded protein is CASSLLPARSSYNEQFF.

This clonotype was counted ten times or more. The V and J genes are TRBV6-6 and TRBJ2-1, with a weak D call TRBD2 (7 bases). This CDR3 has 19 amino acids. V was pared by 0 bases and J by 6 bases, with 24 bases between. Germline CDR1 MNHNY, CDR2 SVGAGI (reference sequence). CDR3 sequence (DNA): TGTGCCAGCAGTTACTCGGGTTTTAGGCGGGAGCGAGGGGGCAATGAGCAGTTCTTC. This translates into CASSYSGFRRERGGNEQFF.

This clonotype was detected once. This chain uses TRBV19 with TRBJ2-1; 8 positions match TRBD2. Looked up from germline, CDR1 is LNHDA and CDR2 is SQIVND (reference sequence). The J segment lost 7 bases and the V segment lost 5 bases, leaving 22 bases of the junction unmatched. CDR3 length: 19 amino acids. The DNA of the CDR3 is TGTGCCAGTAGTCCCAATTTCCCCACCGGACTAGCCTGGGGAAATGAGCAGTTCTTC. Amino acid sequence: CASSPNFPTGLAWGNEQFF.

This clonotype was counted at least ten times. The gene calls are TRBV20-1 and TRBJ2-7; 7 nucleotides agree with TRBD1. V was pared by 6 bases and J by 2 bases, with 10 bases of the junction left unmatched. This CDR3 has 14 amino acids. Germline CDR1 and CDR2: DFQATT and SNEGSKA (reference sequence). In nucleotides, the CDR3 is TGCAGTGCGAAGGCGCCGACAGGGACCTACGAGCAGTACTTC. Encoded protein: CSAKAPTGTYEQYF.

This clonotype showed up many times. At one end, the junction sequence differs from germline, possibly due to a read error. DNA of the CDR3: TGCAGTGCCAGAGACCCGGGAGGTCCGACCTACGAGCAGTACTTC. Translated: CSARDPGGPTYEQYF. The V and J genes are TRBV20-1 and TRBJ2-7; 7 positions match TRBD2. This CDR3 is built from 15 residues. Germline CDR1 DFQATT, CDR2 SNEGSKA (reference sequence).

By share, this clonotype counts as medium-sized. The rearrangement links TRBV4-2 to TRBJ2-5; possibly TRBD1 or TRBD2 for D (6 bases each). Trimming took 0 bases from V and 5 from J, leaving 10 bases between them. CDR3 size: 14 residues. Germline CDR1 is LGHNA and CDR2 is YNFKEQ. For the CDR3, the DNA is TGTGCCAGCAGCCAAGAGAAAGGGGGGGAGACCCAGTACTTC. Its protein product is CASSQEKGGETQYF.

This clonotype was counted many times. This chain uses TRBV27 with TRBJ2-7, with D hard to call. V was cut by 0 bases and J by 2 bases, with 14 bases left in between. There are 16 residues in the CDR3. Germline V CDR1 and CDR2: MNHEY, SMNVEV (reference sequence). The CDR3 bases are TGTGCCAGCAGTTTATCGGGCCCCCCCCTAGCCTACGAGCAGTACTTC. Translated, it gives CASSLSGPPLAYEQYF.

This clonotype is deemed medium-sized. This sequence joins TRBV7-8 and TRBJ2-2; 9 nucleotides align to TRBD1. Germline CDR1 and CDR2: SGHVS and FQNEAQ. Trimming cost V 5 bases and J 6 bases; bases outside gene matches: 7. The CDR3 runs to 15 residues. The CDR3 nucleotides are TGTGCCAGCAGCAACAATCACAGGGGGCCCGGGGAGCTGTTTTTT. Translated, it gives CASSNNHRGPGELFF.

This clonotype is judged medium-sized (0.01 to 0.1%). This sequence joins TRBV27 and TRBJ2-1, with 11 bases matching TRBD2. The CDR3 totals 20 residues. Germline assignment: CDR1 MNHEY and CDR2 SMNVEV (reference sequence). J was trimmed by 0 bases and V by 5 bases; bases with no gene match: 15. In DNA, the CDR3 is TGTGCCAGCAGTCCAAACCTCTCATGGACTAGCGGGCGCTCCTACAATGAGCAGTTCTTC. It specifies CASSPNLSWTSGRSYNEQFF.

This clonotype is medium-sized in the sample. The chain carries TRBV5-1 and TRBJ1-1; no clear D. V was cut by 2 bases and J by 1 base, with 12 bases left in between. The CDR3 extends over 15 amino acids. Per germline, CDR1 SGHRS and CDR2 YFSETQ. This CDR3 reads CASSLLAAANTEAFF. For the CDR3, the DNA is TGCGCCAGCAGCTTACTGGCGGCGGCGAACACTGAAGCTTTCTTT.

By share, this clonotype ranks as medium-sized. J is TRBJ1-4 and V is TRBV25-1; D remains unclear. This CDR3 contains 14 residues. V lost 2 bases and J 7 bases, leaving 11 bases between the germline ends. Germline CDR1 is MGHDK and CDR2 is SYGVNS. In DNA form, the CDR3 reads TGTGCCAGCAGTGAAGATGGGGAGGTTGAAAAACTGTTTTTT. The encoded protein is CASSEDGEVEKLFF.

This clonotype was detected only a few times. The rearrangement uses TRBV30 and TRBJ1-1, with D tentatively TRBD1 (5 bases). V was clipped by 5 bases and J by 5 bases, with 15 bases between them. The CDR3 has 13 amino acids. Germline CDR1 reads GTSNPN; CDR2 reads SVGIG (reference sequence). The CDR3 region is CAWLAQGGTEAFF. DNA of the CDR3: TGTGCCTGGTTAGCTCAGGGCGGTACTGAAGCTTTCTTT.

In its sample, this clonotype was seen many times. This chain links TRBV3-1 with TRBJ2-3; weak D call: TRBD2 (5 bases). The CDR3 sequence is 13 residues long. Germline V gene data show CDR1 as LGHDT and CDR2 as YNNKEL (reference sequence). V was cut by 4 bases and J by 2 bases, with 7 bases left in between. CDR3 in DNA: TGTGCCAGCAGCCGTGACTACACAGATACGCAGTATTTT. This translates into CASSRDYTDTQYF.

This clonotype was counted at least ten times. The chain uses TRBV24-1 and TRBJ1-5; 7 nucleotides align to TRBD1. V shed 4 bases, J shed 8 bases, and the junction held 7 bases outside the gene matches. The CDR3 has 14 amino acids. Germline assignment: CDR1 KGHDR and CDR2 SFDVKD. The CDR3 spells CATSDRTGSKPQHF. Written as DNA, the CDR3 is TGTGCCACCAGTGACCGGACAGGTTCTAAGCCCCAGCATTTT.

This clonotype is medium-sized in the sample. V and J are TRBV28 and TRBJ1-1, with a possible D match to TRBD1 (5 bases). Germline loops: CDR1 MDHEN, CDR2 SYDVKM. CDR3 length equals 12 residues. Between the trimmed V and J ends, which lost 8 bases and 8 bases, there was a span of 15 bases. CDR3 nucleotide sequence: TGTGCCAGCCTTGGGGCCTACAGGGAAGCTTTCTTT. It translates to CASLGAYREAFF.

Within the sample, this clonotype is medium-sized (0.01 to 0.1%). J is TRBJ1-3 and V is TRBV7-2; D remains ambiguous. The CDR3 has 13 residues. Trimming stripped 5 bases from V and 2 bases from J, with 7 bases between. CDR1 is SGHTA and CDR2 is FQGNSA in the germline V gene. The chain's CDR3 is CASSQDPGNTIYF. In nucleotides, the CDR3 is TGTGCCAGCAGCCAGGACCCTGGAAACACCATATATTTT.

This clonotype has a count of ten or more. CDR3 bases: TGCAGCGTTGAAAGGGACAACACAGATACGCAGTATTTT. Its protein is CSVERDNTDTQYF. V is TRBV29-1 and J is TRBJ2-3; D might be TRBD1 (6 bases). The V gene lost 2 bases and the J gene lost 2 bases, with 8 bases spanning the gap. Germline CDR1 is SQVTM and CDR2 is ANQGSEA. This CDR3 is built from 13 residues.

The table lists this clonotype with many counts. The rearrangement links TRBV4-2 to TRBJ2-1; 8 nucleotides align to TRBD2. CDR1 and CDR2 (germline): LGHNA, YNFKEQ. This CDR3 region has 14 residues. The V gene end was trimmed by 1 base and the J gene end by 6 bases; junction bases not matched to a gene: 2. The CDR3 coding sequence is TGTGCCAGCAGCCAAGCCGGGAGGGGCAATGAGCAGTTCTTC. Translating it yields CASSQAGRGNEQFF.

By share, this clonotype counts as medium-sized. V and J are TRBV3-1 and TRBJ1-1; D remains ambiguous. The V and J ends lost 1 base and 0 bases respectively, with 3 bases between them. Germline-derived CDR1 and CDR2 are LGHDT and YNNKEL (reference sequence). The CDR3 contains 13 residues. In DNA, the CDR3 is TGTGCCAGCAGCCAAGGAATGAACACTGAAGCTTTCTTT. Protein: CASSQGMNTEAFF.

This clonotype rates as medium-sized. The rearrangement uses TRBV10-3 and TRBJ2-7; a possible D gene is TRBD2 (6 bases). The CDR3 has 12 residues. Germline lookup yields CDR1 ENHRY and CDR2 SYGVKD. Trimming took off 4 bases at V and 5 bases at J, with 9 bases between the two ends. The CDR3 DNA reads TGTGCCATCAGTGGTGGGGGGAACGAGCAGTACTTC. Its translation: CAISGGGNEQYF.